The 25 T cell receptor beta chains given below trace back to one sample, sequenced in a study of T cells in Graves' hyperthyroidism and ophthalmopathy. Template material for amplifying TCR beta CDR3 regions consisted of RNA transcripts. Primed by the HTBI set, a first-round RT-PCR was run on the TCR CDR3. A single record per CDR3 protein comes from TCRdb applying MiXCR to the multiplex PCR reads. The sample carries nearly 600,000 distinct CDR3 sequences, approximately 15% recorded once. The sample consisted of blood. Every receptor here comes from a woman aged 18-35 years with Graves' ophthalmopathy.

The V and J genes are TRBV11-2 and TRBJ2-1, with D tentatively TRBD2 (6 bases). Germline V gene lookup returns CDR1 SGHAT and CDR2 FQNNGV. Trimming pared 5 bases from V and 2 bases from J, leaving 16 bases between. The CDR3 spans 16 residues. The CDR3 DNA reads TGTGCCAGCAGCCAAGGGACTGGAAGGGCCTACAATGAGCAGTTCTTC. Its protein is CASSQGTGRAYNEQFF.

This clonotype has ten or more counts. The chain recombines TRBV20-1 with TRBJ2-1; D unclear. CDR1 is DFQATT, CDR2 SNEGSKA, per germline (reference sequence). The V gene lost 5 bases and the J gene lost 7 bases, with 15 bases spanning the gap. The CDR3 consists of 13 residues. The CDR3 DNA reads TGCAGTGCTTTTCCCCCCCTTAGAAATGAGCAGTTCTTC. As protein: CSAFPPLRNEQFF.

This clonotype was counted ten times or more. The V gene is TRBV6-1, the J gene TRBJ2-3; D gene unclear. Germline-derived CDR1 and CDR2 are MNHNS and SASEGT. The CDR3 has 14 residues. The V end was cut by 6 bases, the J end by 2 bases, with 12 bases between. CDR3 in amino acids: CASRSLRTTDTQYF. The DNA of the CDR3 is TGTGCCAGCAGAAGTTTGAGGACCACAGATACGCAGTATTTT.

CDR3 in DNA: TGTGCCAGCGGGGTACTGGGACAGGCTGACAACGTCCTGACTTTC. Amino acids: CASGVLGQADNVLTF. The chain recombines TRBV19 with TRBJ2-6; 8 nucleotides match TRBD1. The CDR3 is 15 amino acids. Germline CDR1 and CDR2: LNHDA and SQIVND (reference sequence). The junction had 13 bases not matched to a gene; V was cut back by 9 bases and J by 9 bases.

This clonotype was counted a single time. This could be a read error, since a much larger clone is one nucleotide away. The conserved closing phenylalanine or tryptophan is absent in this CDR3, likely reflecting a read error. The chain is built from TRBV20-1 and TRBJ2-1; 12 bases line up with TRBD2. This CDR3 region has 16 residues. After removal of 1 base from V and 4 bases from J, the junction contained 5 bases not matched to a gene. Germline values: CDR1 DFQATT, CDR2 SNEGSKA (reference sequence). CDR3 sequence: CSARAALAGGYNEQFL. The CDR3 bases are TGCAGTGCTAGAGCGGCACTAGCGGGAGGATACAATGAGCAGTTCCTC.

This clonotype occurred many times. This chain connects TRBV18 to TRBJ2-1, with D unresolved. The CDR3 runs 15 residues. Deletions cut 3 bases from V and 0 bases from J, with 9 bases between. The germline V gene encodes CDR1 KGHSH and CDR2 LQKENI. CDR3 DNA sequence: TGTGCCAGCTCACCGTCTGGTAACTCCTACAATGAGCAGTTCTTC. Amino acid sequence: CASSPSGNSYNEQFF.

This chain links TRBV4-1 with TRBJ2-2, with unresolved D. Germline V gives CDR1 MGHRA, CDR2 YSYEKL. V was clipped by 4 bases and J by 0 bases, with 12 bases between them. This CDR3 is 16 amino acids long. In nucleotides, the CDR3 is TGCGCCAGCAGCCTCATTCTTGGAACGAACACCGGGGAGCTGTTTTTT. Translation gives CASSLILGTNTGELFF.

This clonotype has a handful of counts. V usage is TRBV4-1 and J usage is TRBJ1-5; D unclear. The CDR3 consists of 17 residues. Germline V gene data show CDR1 as MGHRA and CDR2 as YSYEKL. V was trimmed by 0 bases and J by 3 bases, leaving 15 bases between them. The CDR3 sequence: CASSQDFFTDPNQPQHF. CDR3 bases: TGCGCCAGCAGCCAAGACTTTTTTACAGACCCCAATCAGCCCCAGCATTTT.

This clonotype showed up many times. The chain is built from TRBV11-3 and TRBJ2-1, with 7 positions matching TRBD1. Germline V CDR1 and CDR2: SGHNT, YENEEA. The V gene end was trimmed by 5 bases and the J gene end by 3 bases; junction bases not matched to a gene: 1. The CDR3 has 13 residues. CDR3 loop: CASSGDSYNEQFF. The DNA for the CDR3 is TGTGCCAGCAGCGGGGACAGCTACAATGAGCAGTTCTTC. Filled out from reference TRBV11-3 and TRBJ2-1, the complete variable domain reads EAGVVQSPRYKIIEKKQPVAFWCNPISGHNTLYWYLQNLGQGPELLIRYENEEAVDDSQLPKDRFSAERLKGVDSTLKIQPAELGDSAVYLCASSGDSYNEQFFGPGTRLTVL.

As regards this clonotype: A much larger clone differs from this one at a single base, so this may be a read error. The J gene is TRBJ2-7, the V gene TRBV6-1, with D tentatively TRBD2 (5 bases). Deletions cut 8 bases from V and 6 bases from J, with 14 bases between. The CDR3 loop spans 12 amino acids. Germline assignment: CDR1 MNHNS and CDR2 SASEGT. CDR3 coding DNA: TGTGCCAGCCGAGGGAGAAATCGCGAGCAGTACTTC. Its protein is CASRGRNREQYF.

This clonotype was counted only a few times. J is TRBJ2-7 and V is TRBV6-9; TRBD2 aligns across 7 bases. In germline, CDR1 is MNHGY, CDR2 SVAAGI. With 4 bases clipped from V and 2 bases from J, the junction kept 8 bases outside the gene matches. CDR3 length equals 15 residues. The CDR3 loop reads CASSFMSGTTYEQYF. In DNA form, the CDR3 reads TGTGCCAGCAGTTTCATGAGCGGGACCACCTACGAGCAGTACTTC.

V gene TRBV6-4 combines with J gene TRBJ2-1; 9 bases line up with TRBD2. V lost 0 bases to trimming and J lost 6 bases; unmatched junction nucleotides: 3. The CDR3 is made up of 15 amino acids. CDR1 is MRHNA, CDR2 SNTAGT, per germline. CDR3 amino acids: CASSDSAGGLNEQFF. The CDR3 bases are TGTGCCAGCAGTGACTCTGCGGGAGGGCTCAATGAGCAGTTCTTC.

In this sample, this clonotype turned up many times. The J gene is TRBJ2-5, the V gene TRBV20-1; D not certain. Per the germline V gene, CDR1 is DFQATT and CDR2 is SNEGSKA (reference sequence). The CDR3 runs to 13 residues. V was cut by 3 bases and J by 4 bases, with 12 bases left in between. The DNA for the CDR3 is TGCAGTGCTAGTCTAGGGTCCGGAGAGACCCAGTACTTC. This sequence encodes CSASLGSGETQYF.

This clonotype appeared many times. This chain uses TRBV20-1 with TRBJ2-2; possibly TRBD1 or TRBD2 for D (5 bases each). Germline V gene sequence: CDR1 DFQATT, CDR2 SNEGSKA (reference sequence). The CDR3 has 15 residues. V gave up 7 bases and J gave up 1 base, with 16 bases separating them. The CDR3 DNA is TGCAGTGTCCCGGGAAGGGGTAGGAACACCGGGGAGCTGTTTTTT. Amino acid sequence: CSVPGRGRNTGELFF.

Comment on this clonotype: The CDR3 carries no conserved terminal phenylalanine or tryptophan, so it likely arises from a read error. The chain employs TRBV14 and TRBJ1-1; TRBD1 might be the D (5 bases). The CDR3 consists of 14 residues. Trimming cost V 3 bases and J 1 base, with 9 bases left between them. The germline V gene has CDR1 SGHDN and CDR2 FVKESK. As DNA, the CDR3 is TGTGCCAGCAGCCAGGGACGGTGGAACACTGAAGCTTTCCTT. Translation gives CASSQGRWNTEAFL.

This clonotype was observed at least ten times. V and J are TRBV6-1 and TRBJ1-1; D ambiguous. Trimming took off 0 bases at V and 6 bases at J, with 8 bases between the two ends. Germline CDR1 MNHNS, CDR2 SASEGT. This CDR3 contains 13 residues. As DNA, the CDR3 is TGTGCCAGCAGTGAAGCGACCCCCCCTGAAGCTTTCTTT. Amino acid sequence: CASSEATPPEAFF.

This clonotype showed up many times. This sequence joins TRBV27 and TRBJ2-7; a weak D match, TRBD1 (5 bases). Germline V gene lookup returns CDR1 MNHEY and CDR2 SMNVEV (reference sequence). The CDR3 runs to 17 residues. Between the trimmed V and J ends, which lost 2 bases and 4 bases, there was a span of 21 bases. CDR3 nucleotides: TGTGCCAGCAGTTTAGCGGACACCAATTACAGCCCATACGAGCAGTACTTC. Residues: CASSLADTNYSPYEQYF.

This clonotype was detected ten times or more. Compared with germline, one end of the junction differs, possibly owing to a read error. The chain joins TRBV7-7 to TRBJ2-1, with TRBD2 matching 11 bases. This CDR3 contains 16 residues. Per germline, CDR1 SSHAT and CDR2 FNYEAQ (reference sequence). CDR3: CASSLVPSGGTDEQFF. CDR3 bases: TGTGCTAGCAGCTTAGTCCCTAGCGGGGGGACGGATGAGCAGTTCTTC.

This clonotype has ten or more counts. The chain is built from TRBV11-1 and TRBJ2-7; TRBD2 matches 10 bases. Germline loops: CDR1 SGHAT, CDR2 FQDESV (reference sequence). V was pared by 5 bases and J by 1 base, with 5 bases of the junction left unmatched. This CDR3 has 15 amino acids. The CDR3 sequence is CASSKLAGPSYEQYF. The CDR3 bases are TGTGCCAGCAGCAAACTAGCGGGGCCTTCCTACGAGCAGTACTTC.

The chain has TRBV7-6 and TRBJ2-5; 7 positions match TRBD1. Per germline, CDR1 SGHVS and CDR2 FNYEAQ. This CDR3 has 16 amino acids. V shed 2 bases, J shed 4 bases, and the junction held 10 bases outside the gene matches. DNA for the CDR3: TGTGCCAGCAGCTTAAAAAGACAGGGCGGAAGAGAGACCCAGTACTTC. Amino acid sequence: CASSLKRQGGRETQYF.

This clonotype showed up many times. The CDR3 nucleotides are TGTGCCAGCAGGCCGTACGACCAGCAGTACCAAGAGACCCAGTACTTC. Protein: CASRPYDQQYQETQYF. The chain links TRBV11-3 to TRBJ2-5; D not resolved. The V gene's germline CDR1 is SGHNT and CDR2 YENEEA. Trimming cost V 6 bases and J 0 bases, with 17 bases left between them. This CDR3 region has 16 residues.

This rearrangement joins TRBV28 to TRBJ2-7; TRBD1 agrees at 9 bases. Trimming removed 6 bases from V and 4 bases from J; junction bases left unmatched: 16. Germline V CDR1 and CDR2: MDHEN, SYDVKM. The CDR3 runs to 17 residues. CDR3 sequence (DNA): TGTGCCAGCAGCAGTCCGGGACAGGGAAATCTGCGTTACGAGCAGTACTTC. Protein: CASSSPGQGNLRYEQYF.

This clonotype was recorded a few times. Here the CDR3 reads CASSYSLSGAREQYF. The CDR3 region has the DNA TGTGCCAGCAGTTACTCGTTATCGGGGGCGCGCGAGCAGTACTTC. V and J are TRBV6-6 and TRBJ2-7; possibly TRBD1 or TRBD2 for D (6 bases each). This CDR3 is built from 15 residues. Trimming took 0 bases from V and 6 from J, leaving 15 bases between them. CDR1 and CDR2 from the germline V gene are MNHNY and SVGAGI (reference sequence).

This clonotype has a count of ten or more. DNA for the CDR3: TGTGCCAGCAGCTTCCTCGGGACTAGCGGAAACTCCTACGAGCAGTACTTC. Protein product: CASSFLGTSGNSYEQYF. The gene calls are TRBV27 and TRBJ2-7, with 11 bases lining up with TRBD2. CDR1 is MNHEY and CDR2 is SMNVEV in the germline V gene (reference sequence). This CDR3 has 17 residues. The J segment lost 0 bases and the V segment lost 6 bases, leaving 10 bases of the junction unmatched.

This clonotype was seen many times. The V call is TRBV28, the J call TRBJ1-6, with 7 bases identical to TRBD1. The CDR3 has 15 amino acids. Germline lookup yields CDR1 MDHEN and CDR2 SYDVKM. The trim removed 2 bases at V and 3 bases at J, leaving 1 base unmatched. In DNA, the CDR3 is TGTGCCAGCAGTTTAGACAGGGTCTATAATTCACCCCTCCACTTT. It yields the protein CASSLDRVYNSPLHF.